This T cell receptor (beta chain) was observed in a study of T cell repertoires in cytomegalovirus infection. Overall study context: It can be stated that public TCR beta signatures indicated CMV infection as well as a matching HLA type.

TCRdb reprocessed the reads via MiXCR and lists one record per CDR3 protein. The table lists about 830,000 distinct CDR3 sequences, about 31% of them singletons. This CDR3 spans 16 amino acids. V gave up 6 bases and J gave up 5 bases; unmatched junction bases: 12. The germline CDR1 and CDR2 sequences are MNHEY and SVGEGT. General study results and limits: HLA-C-restricted TCR beta clonotypes specific for CMV led the ex vivo response. The cumulative frequency of public TCR beta families identified carriers of CMV plus the relevant HLA.

This clonotype came up a few times. Its specificity is unknown. The receptor comes from a human donor in good health (CMV status not recorded). Some clones in this sample may be carry-over from other donors' samples. The sample was cultured CD8+ T cells from PBMCs, taken from culture after CMV antigen stimulation. The J gene is TRBJ2-3, the V gene TRBV6-2 or TRBV6-3; TRBD1 agrees at 9 bases. CDR3 region: CASRTSSGTGIDTQYF. The CDR3 DNA reads TGTGCCAGCAGAACATCCTCCGGGACAGGGATAGATACGCAGTATTTT.